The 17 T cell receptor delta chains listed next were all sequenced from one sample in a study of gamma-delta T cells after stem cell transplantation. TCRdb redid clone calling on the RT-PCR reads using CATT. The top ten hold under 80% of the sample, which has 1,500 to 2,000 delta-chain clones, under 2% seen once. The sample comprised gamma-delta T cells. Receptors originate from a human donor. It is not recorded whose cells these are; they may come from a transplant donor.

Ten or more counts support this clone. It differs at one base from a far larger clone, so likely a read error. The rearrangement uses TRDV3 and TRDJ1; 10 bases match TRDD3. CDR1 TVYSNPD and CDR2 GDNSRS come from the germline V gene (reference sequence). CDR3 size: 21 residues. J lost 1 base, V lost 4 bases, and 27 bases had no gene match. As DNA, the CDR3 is TGTGCCTCCACCCCCTCCGAGGCACTGGGGGATCTTCGGGTGGGCACCGATAAACTCATCTTT. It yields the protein CASTPSEALGDLRVGTDKLIF.

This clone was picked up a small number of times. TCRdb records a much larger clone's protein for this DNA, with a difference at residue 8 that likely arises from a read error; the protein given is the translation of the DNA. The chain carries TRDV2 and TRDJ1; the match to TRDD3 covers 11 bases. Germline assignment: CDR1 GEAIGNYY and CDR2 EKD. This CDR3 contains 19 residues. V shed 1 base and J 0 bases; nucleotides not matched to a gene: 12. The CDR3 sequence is CACDTLYVGGYENTDKLIF. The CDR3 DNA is TGTGCCTGTGACACACTATATGTTGGGGGATACGAAAACACCGATAAACTCATCTTT.

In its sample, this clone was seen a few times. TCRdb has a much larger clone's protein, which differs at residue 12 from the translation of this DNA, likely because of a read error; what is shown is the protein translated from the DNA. CDR3: CACDTGVGDWSPWDTRQMFF. CDR3 in DNA: TGTGCCTGTGACACCGGCGTGGGGGACTGGAGCCCCTGGGACACCCGACAGATGTTTTTC. This rearrangement joins TRDV2 to TRDJ3, with 7 bases matching TRDD3. The CDR3 loop spans 20 amino acids. After removal of 0 bases from V and 2 bases from J, the junction contained 12 bases not matched to a gene. In germline, CDR1 is GEAIGNYY, CDR2 EKD.

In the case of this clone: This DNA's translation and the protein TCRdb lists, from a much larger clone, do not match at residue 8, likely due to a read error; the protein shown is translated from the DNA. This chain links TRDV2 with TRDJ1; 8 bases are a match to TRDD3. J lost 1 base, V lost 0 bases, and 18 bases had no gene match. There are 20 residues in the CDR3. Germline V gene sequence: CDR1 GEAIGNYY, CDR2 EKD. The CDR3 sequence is CACDTVSSPGYGEPTDKLIF. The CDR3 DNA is TGTGCCTGTGACACCGTCTCGAGCCCGGGATACGGGGAACCCACCGATAAACTCATCTTT.

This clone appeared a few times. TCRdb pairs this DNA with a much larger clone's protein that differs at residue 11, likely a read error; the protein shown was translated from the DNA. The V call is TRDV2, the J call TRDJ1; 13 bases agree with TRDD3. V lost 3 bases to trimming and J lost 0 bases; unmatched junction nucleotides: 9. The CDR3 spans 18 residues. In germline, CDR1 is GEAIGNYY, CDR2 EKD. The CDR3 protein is CACDVLGDTKGDTDKLIF. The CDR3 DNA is TGTGCCTGTGACGTACTGGGGGATACGAAGGGGGACACCGATAAACTCATCTTT.

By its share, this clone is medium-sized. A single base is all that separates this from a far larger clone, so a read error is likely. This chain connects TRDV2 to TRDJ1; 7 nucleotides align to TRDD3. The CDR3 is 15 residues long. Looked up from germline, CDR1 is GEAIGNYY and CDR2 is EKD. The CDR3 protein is CACDTLGAYTDKPIF. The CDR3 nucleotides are TGTGCCTGTGACACGCTGGGGGCCTACACCGATAAACCCATCTTT.

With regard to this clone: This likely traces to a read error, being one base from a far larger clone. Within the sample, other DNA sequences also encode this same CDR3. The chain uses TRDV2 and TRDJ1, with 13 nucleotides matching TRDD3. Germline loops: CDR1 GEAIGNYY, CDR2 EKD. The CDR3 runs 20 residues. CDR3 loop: CACDGIPVLGDTGYGDKLIF. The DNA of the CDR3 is TGTGCCTGTGACGGTATCCCCGTACTGGGGGATACGGGTTACGGGGATAAGCTCATCTTT.

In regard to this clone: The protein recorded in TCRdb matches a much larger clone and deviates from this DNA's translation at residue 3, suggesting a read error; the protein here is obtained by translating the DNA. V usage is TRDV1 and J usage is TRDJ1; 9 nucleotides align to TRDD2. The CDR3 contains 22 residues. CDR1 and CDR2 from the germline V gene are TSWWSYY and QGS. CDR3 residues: CAPGVNLPTHWGIRSCTDKLIF. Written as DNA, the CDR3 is TGTGCTCCTGGGGTTAACCTTCCTACTCACTGGGGAATACGAAGTTGCACCGATAAACTCATCTTT.

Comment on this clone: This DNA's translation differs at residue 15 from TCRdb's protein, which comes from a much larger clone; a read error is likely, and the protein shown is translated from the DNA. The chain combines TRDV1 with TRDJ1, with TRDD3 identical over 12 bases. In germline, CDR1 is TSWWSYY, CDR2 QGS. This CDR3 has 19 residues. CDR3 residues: CALGEETVWGIRITEKLIF. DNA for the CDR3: TGTGCTCTTGGGGAAGAGACGGTCTGGGGGATACGAATCACCGAAAAACTCATCTTT.

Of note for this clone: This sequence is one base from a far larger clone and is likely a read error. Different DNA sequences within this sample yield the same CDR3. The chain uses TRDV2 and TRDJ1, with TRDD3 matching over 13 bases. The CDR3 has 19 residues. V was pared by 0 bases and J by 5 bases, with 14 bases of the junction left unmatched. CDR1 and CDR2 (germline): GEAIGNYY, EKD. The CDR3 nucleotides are TGTGCCTGTGACACCCTACTGGGGGATACGCGTATTCCCACTGATAAACTCATCTTT. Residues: CACDTLLGDTRIPTDKLIF.

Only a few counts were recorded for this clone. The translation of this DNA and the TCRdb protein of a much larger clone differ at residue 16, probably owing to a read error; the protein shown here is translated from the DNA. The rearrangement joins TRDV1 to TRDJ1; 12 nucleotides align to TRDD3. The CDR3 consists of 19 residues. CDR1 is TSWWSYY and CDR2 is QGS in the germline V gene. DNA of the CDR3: TGTGCTCTTGGGGAAGAGACGGTCTGGGGGATACGAATCACCGATAGACTCATCTTT. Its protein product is CALGEETVWGIRITDRLIF.

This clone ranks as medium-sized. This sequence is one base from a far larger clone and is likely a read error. The CDR3 bases are TGTGCCCCCACCCCCTCCGAGGTACTGGGGGATCTTCGGGTGGGCACCGATAAACTCATCTTT. As protein: CAPTPSEVLGDLRVGTDKLIF. The chain carries TRDV3 and TRDJ1, with TRDD3 identical over 10 bases. The germline gives CDR1 TVYSNPD, CDR2 GDNSRS (reference sequence). J lost 1 base, V lost 5 bases, and 28 bases had no gene match. The CDR3 spans 21 residues.

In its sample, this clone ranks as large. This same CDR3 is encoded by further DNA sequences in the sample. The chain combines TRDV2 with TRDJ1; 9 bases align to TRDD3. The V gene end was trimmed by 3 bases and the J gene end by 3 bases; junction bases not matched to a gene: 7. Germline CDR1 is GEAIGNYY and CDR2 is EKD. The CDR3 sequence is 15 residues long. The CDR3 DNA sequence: TGTGCCTGTGACTCCGTTGGGGGATATTCCGATAAACTCATCTTT. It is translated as CACDSVGGYSDKLIF.

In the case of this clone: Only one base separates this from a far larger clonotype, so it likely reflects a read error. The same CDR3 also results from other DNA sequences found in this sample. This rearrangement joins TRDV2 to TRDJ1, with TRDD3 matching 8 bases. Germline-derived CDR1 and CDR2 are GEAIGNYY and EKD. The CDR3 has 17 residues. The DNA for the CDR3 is TGTGCCTGTGACACGGTAGCTGGGGGACCCTACACCGATAAACTCATCTTC. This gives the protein CACDTVAGGPYTDKLIF.

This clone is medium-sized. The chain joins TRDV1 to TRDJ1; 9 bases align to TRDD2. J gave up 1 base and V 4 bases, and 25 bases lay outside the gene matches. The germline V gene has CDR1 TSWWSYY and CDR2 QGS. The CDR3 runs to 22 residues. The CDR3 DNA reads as TGTGCTCTTGGGGTTAACCTTCCTACTCACTGGGGAATACGAAGTTGCACCGATAAACTCATCTTT. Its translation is CALGVNLPTHWGIRSCTDKLIF.

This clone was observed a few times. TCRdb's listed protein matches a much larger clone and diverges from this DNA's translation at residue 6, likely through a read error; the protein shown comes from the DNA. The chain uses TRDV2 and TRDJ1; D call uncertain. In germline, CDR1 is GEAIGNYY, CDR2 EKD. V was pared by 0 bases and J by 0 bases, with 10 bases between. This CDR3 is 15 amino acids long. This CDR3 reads CACDTASQNTDKLIF. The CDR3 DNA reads TGTGCCTGTGACACCGCATCTCAAAACACCGATAAACTCATCTTT.

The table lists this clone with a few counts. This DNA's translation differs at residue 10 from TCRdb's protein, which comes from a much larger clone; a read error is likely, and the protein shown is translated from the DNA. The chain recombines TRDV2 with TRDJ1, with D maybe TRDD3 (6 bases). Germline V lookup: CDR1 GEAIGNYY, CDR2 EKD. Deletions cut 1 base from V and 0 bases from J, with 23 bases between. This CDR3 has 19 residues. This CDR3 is CACDTLYAGAYENTDKLIF. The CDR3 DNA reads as TGTGCCTGTGACACACTATATGCTGGGGCATACGAAAACACCGATAAACTCATCTTT.